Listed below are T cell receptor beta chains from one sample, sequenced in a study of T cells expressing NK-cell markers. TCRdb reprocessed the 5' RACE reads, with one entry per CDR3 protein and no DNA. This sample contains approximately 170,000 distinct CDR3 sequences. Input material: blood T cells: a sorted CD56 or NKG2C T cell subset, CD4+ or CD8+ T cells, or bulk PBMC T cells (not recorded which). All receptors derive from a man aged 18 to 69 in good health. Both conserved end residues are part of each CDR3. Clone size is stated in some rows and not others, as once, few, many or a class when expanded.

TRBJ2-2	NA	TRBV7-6	CASSLGQILTGELFF
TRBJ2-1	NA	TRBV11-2	CASSLVIRDEQFF
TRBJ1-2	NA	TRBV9	CASSVVTGMELNYGYTF
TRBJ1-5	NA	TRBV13	CASSFLGNQPQHF
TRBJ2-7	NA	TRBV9	CASSEGTSGPSGEQYF
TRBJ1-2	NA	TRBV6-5	CASSYSNDRKTYGYTF
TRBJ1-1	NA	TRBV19	CASTLGQGATEAFF
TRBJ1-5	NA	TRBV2	CASSEWGVHQPQHF
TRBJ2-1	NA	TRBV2	CASTLPGPEQFF
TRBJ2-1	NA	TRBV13	CASSLESSNEQFF
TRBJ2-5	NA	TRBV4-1	CASSQDNSYAETQYF
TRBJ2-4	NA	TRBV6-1	CASSDQGGKNIQYF
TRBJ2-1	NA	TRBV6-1	CASRPTGANSYNEQFF
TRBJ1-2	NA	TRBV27	CASSLLKGAHYGYTF
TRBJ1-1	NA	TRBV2	CASRGTGTAEAFF
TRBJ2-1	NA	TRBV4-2	CASSLQRWGGAYNEQFF
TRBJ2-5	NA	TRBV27	CASSLVQGRETQYF
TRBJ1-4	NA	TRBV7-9	CASSSTNEKLFF
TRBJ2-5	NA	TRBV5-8	CASSLGAGGFEETQYF
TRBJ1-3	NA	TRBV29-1	CSVLGLGNTIYF
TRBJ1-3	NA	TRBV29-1	CSVEDRTGSGNTIYF
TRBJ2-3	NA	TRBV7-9	CASSPLVLGTDTQYF
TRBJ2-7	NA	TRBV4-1	CASSLLLGGASYEQYF
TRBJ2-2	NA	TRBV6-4	CATMPGTDYTGELFF
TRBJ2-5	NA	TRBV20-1	CSASSSSGGAGTQYF
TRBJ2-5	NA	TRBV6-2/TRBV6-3	CASSYSNGLGGGGAEETQYF
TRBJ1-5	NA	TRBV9	CASSVEGYSNQPQHF
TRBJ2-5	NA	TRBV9	CASSVGVITSYQETQYF
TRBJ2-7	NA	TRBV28	CASSLALRGKYEQYF
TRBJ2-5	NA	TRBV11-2	CASSLFPSQETQYF
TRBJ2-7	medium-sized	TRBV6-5	CASSYRPGFYEQYF
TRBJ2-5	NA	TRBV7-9	CASSKRDSETQYF